The rows below give T cell receptor beta chains drawn from one sample of a study of T cells in Graves' hyperthyroidism and ophthalmopathy. TCRdb reprocessed the multiplex PCR reads via MiXCR and lists one record per CDR3 protein. The sample carries a few hundred thousand distinct CDR3 sequences, about half recorded once. Sequencing was done on a sample of peripheral blood or thyroid tissue (not recorded which). Source of these receptors: a woman under 30 with Graves' hyperthyroidism. The CDR3 runs from the conserved cysteine through the conserved F or W. A D gene is named only where the DNA matches it firmly. Clone sizes are given selectively: once, few, many, or a class where the clone is expanded.

abundance: .
j_gene: TRBJ2-1
len: 16
d_gene: TRBD1
v_gene: TRBV9
CDR3aa: CASSPLQGQGGNEQFF
CDR3nt: TGTGCCAGCAGCCCACTCCAGGGACAGGGAGGCAATGAGCAGTTCTTC

abundance: .
j_gene: TRBJ2-6
len: 15
d_gene: .
v_gene: TRBV7-9
CDR3aa: CASSLISSGVNVLTF
CDR3nt: TGCGCCAGCAGCTTGATAAGCTCTGGGGTCAACGTCCTGACTTTC

abundance: .
j_gene: TRBJ1-4
len: 14
d_gene: .
v_gene: TRBV20-1
CDR3aa: CSAIRGGRNEKLFF
CDR3nt: TGCAGTGCTATACGAGGGGGTAGGAATGAAAAACTGTTTTTT

abundance: .
j_gene: TRBJ1-5
len: 15
d_gene: TRBD1
v_gene: TRBV7-8
CDR3aa: CASSLAGTGYQPQHF
CDR3nt: TGTGCCAGCAGCTTAGCTGGGACAGGGTATCAGCCCCAGCATTTT

abundance: .
j_gene: TRBJ2-5
len: 14
d_gene: TRBD1
v_gene: TRBV5-1
CDR3aa: CASSSWTGLETQYF
CDR3nt: TGCGCCAGCAGCTCTTGGACAGGGTTAGAGACCCAGTACTTC

abundance: few
j_gene: TRBJ2-5
len: 13
d_gene: TRBD2
v_gene: TRBV7-3
CDR3aa: CASSLREAETQYF
CDR3nt: TGTGCCAGCAGTTTGCGGGAGGCAGAGACCCAGTACTTC

abundance: many
j_gene: TRBJ2-5
len: 14
d_gene: .
v_gene: TRBV29-1
CDR3aa: CSVEDGTGQETQYF
CDR3nt: TGCAGCGTTGAAGATGGGACGGGACAAGAGACCCAGTACTTC

abundance: many
j_gene: TRBJ1-4
len: 12
d_gene: .
v_gene: TRBV2
CDR3aa: CASSVVWAKLFF
CDR3nt: TGTGCCAGCAGTGTGGTGTGGGCAAAACTGTTTTTT

abundance: .
j_gene: TRBJ2-7
len: 14
d_gene: .
v_gene: TRBV29-1
CDR3aa: CSVNLDSGSYEQYF
CDR3nt: TGCAGCGTGAACCTAGACAGCGGCTCCTACGAGCAGTACTTC

abundance: .
j_gene: TRBJ1-6
len: 17
d_gene: TRBD1
v_gene: TRBV25-1
CDR3aa: CASRATGLSSYNSPLHF
CDR3nt: TGTGCCAGCAGAGCGACAGGGCTGAGCTCCTATAATTCACCCCTCCACTTT

abundance: .
j_gene: TRBJ2-7
len: 14
d_gene: .
v_gene: TRBV20-1
CDR3aa: CSARGMAGTYEQYF
CDR3nt: TGCAGTGCTAGAGGGATGGCAGGTACCTACGAGCAGTACTTC

abundance: .
j_gene: TRBJ2-7
len: 11
d_gene: .
v_gene: TRBV12-3/TRBV12-4
CDR3aa: CASSFSPTQYF
CDR3nt: TGTGCCAGCAGTTTTTCCCCTACGCAGTACTTC

abundance: few
j_gene: TRBJ1-2
len: 13
d_gene: .
v_gene: TRBV12-3/TRBV12-4
CDR3aa: CASSFLVNYGYTF
CDR3nt: TGTGCCAGCAGTTTCCTGGTGAACTATGGCTACACCTTC

abundance: few
j_gene: TRBJ2-7
len: 13
d_gene: TRBD1
v_gene: TRBV20-1
CDR3aa: CSAPRTGIYEQYF
CDR3nt: TGCAGTGCCCCCCGGACAGGGATCTACGAGCAGTACTTC

abundance: .
j_gene: TRBJ1-2
len: 14
d_gene: .
v_gene: TRBV24-1
CDR3aa: CATSVPTGPYGYTF
CDR3nt: TGTGCCACCAGTGTCCCGACAGGCCCCTATGGCTACACCTTC

abundance: .
j_gene: TRBJ2-7
len: 14
d_gene: TRBD2
v_gene: TRBV11-1
CDR3aa: CASSSSGGPYEQYF
CDR3nt: TGTGCCAGCAGCTCTAGCGGGGGTCCCTACGAGCAGTACTTC

abundance: many
j_gene: TRBJ1-1
len: 13
d_gene: .
v_gene: TRBV7-9
CDR3aa: CASSFEGNTEAFF
CDR3nt: TGTGCCAGCAGCTTTGAGGGGAACACTGAAGCTTTCTTT

abundance: .
j_gene: TRBJ1-2
len: 15
d_gene: .
v_gene: TRBV5-4
CDR3aa: CASSTRMTGANGYTF
CDR3nt: TGTGCCAGCAGCACACGAATGACAGGAGCGAATGGCTACACCTTC

abundance: few
j_gene: TRBJ1-1
len: 13
d_gene: .
v_gene: TRBV6-5
CDR3aa: CASRTDLNTEAFF
CDR3nt: TGTGCCAGCAGAACGGACCTGAACACTGAAGCTTTCTTT

abundance: .
j_gene: TRBJ1-3
len: 16
d_gene: TRBD1
v_gene: TRBV29-1
CDR3aa: CSVGQGAFDSGNTIYF
CDR3nt: TGCAGCGTTGGACAGGGGGCTTTTGACTCTGGAAACACCATATATTTT

abundance: .
j_gene: TRBJ1-3
len: 16
d_gene: TRBD1
v_gene: TRBV2
CDR3aa: CASGKNRDRSGNTIYF
CDR3nt: TGTGCCAGCGGTAAGAACAGGGACAGATCTGGAAACACCATATATTTT

abundance: .
j_gene: TRBJ1-6
len: 15
d_gene: .
v_gene: TRBV15
CDR3aa: CATSRDLGSNSPLHF
CDR3nt: TGTGCCACCAGCAGAGATTTGGGGAGCAATTCACCCCTCCACTTT

abundance: .
j_gene: TRBJ1-2
len: 13
d_gene: TRBD1
v_gene: TRBV29-1
CDR3aa: CSVDFDRDYGYTF
CDR3nt: TGCAGCGTTGATTTTGACAGGGACTATGGCTACACCTTC

abundance: .
j_gene: TRBJ2-3
len: 14
d_gene: .
v_gene: TRBV7-9
CDR3aa: CASSLAVSTDTQYF
CDR3nt: TGTGCCAGCAGCTTAGCCGTTAGCACAGATACGCAGTATTTT